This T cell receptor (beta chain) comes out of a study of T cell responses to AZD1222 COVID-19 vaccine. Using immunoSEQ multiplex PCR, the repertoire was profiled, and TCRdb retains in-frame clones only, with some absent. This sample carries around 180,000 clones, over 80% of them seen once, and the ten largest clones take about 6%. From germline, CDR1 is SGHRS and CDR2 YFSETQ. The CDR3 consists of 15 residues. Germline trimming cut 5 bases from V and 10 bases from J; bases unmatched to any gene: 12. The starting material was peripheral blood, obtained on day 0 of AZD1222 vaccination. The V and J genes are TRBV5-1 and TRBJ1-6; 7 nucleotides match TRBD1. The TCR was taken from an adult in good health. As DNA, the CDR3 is TGCGCCAGCAGGTCCGGGACAGACCTTCAATCACCCCTCCACTTT. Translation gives CASRSGTDLQSPLHF. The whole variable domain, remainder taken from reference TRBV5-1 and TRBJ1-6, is KAGVTQTPRYLIKTRGQQVTLSCSPISGHRSVSWYQQTPGQGLQFLFEYFSETQRNKGNFPGRFSGRQFSNSRSEMNVSTLELGDSALYLCASRSGTDLQSPLHFGNGTRLTVT.